Following are 21 T cell receptor beta chains from one sample sequenced in a study of T cell changes during pregnancy in multiple sclerosis (dated by TCRdb to about 2019). Receptor amplification or capture employed the immunoSEQ multiplex PCR assay. TCRdb mirrors the immuneACCESS table, restricted to in-frame sequences. Some clones are absent from its copies; in checked studies, under half trace to an unresolved V gene, and the reason for the others is unknown. The sample contains 45,000 to 60,000 clones, over 85% of them found a single time. The ten largest account for around 0.4% of the sample. This specimen consisted of CD4+ T cells from peripheral blood mononuclear cells, obtained before pregnancy. The receptors were sampled from a female donor with multiple sclerosis, enrolled in a pregnancy study.

The chain has TRBV11-2 and TRBJ2-1; D is ambiguous. The V end lost 1 base, the J end lost 0 bases, and 4 bases lay between the germline ends. The CDR3 contains 14 residues. The germline CDR1 and CDR2 sequences are SGHAT and FQNNGV. Here the CDR3 DNA reads TGTGCCAGCAGCTTAGGGAGCTCCTACAATGAGCAGTTCTTC. Its protein product is CASSLGSSYNEQFF.

This chain uses TRBV19 with TRBJ2-1, with TRBD1 matching 9 bases. V was clipped by 2 bases and J by 3 bases; unmatched bases: 5. The CDR3 runs 16 residues. Looked up from germline, CDR1 is LNHDA and CDR2 is SQIVND (reference sequence). CDR3 bases: TGTGCCAGTAGTATATTGGGGACAGGGATCTACAATGAGCAGTTCTTC. It yields the protein CASSILGTGIYNEQFF.

In its sample, this clone was seen once. V usage is TRBV2 and J usage is TRBJ2-5; the D is unclear. Trimming removed 2 bases at V and 2 bases at J, with 9 bases between. This CDR3 comprises 14 residues. Per the germline V gene, CDR1 is SNHLY and CDR2 is FYNNEI. This chain's CDR3 is CASSELYAQETQYF. The CDR3 region has the DNA TGTGCCAGCAGTGAACTCTACGCACAAGAGACCCAGTACTTC.

The V gene is TRBV11-2, the J gene TRBJ1-2; 8 bases match TRBD1. After removal of 2 bases from V and 4 bases from J, the junction contained 9 bases not matched to a gene. This CDR3 is built from 16 residues. Germline V gene lookup returns CDR1 SGHAT and CDR2 FQNNGV. Here the CDR3 DNA reads TGTGCCAGCAGCTTATATCAGGGGGCGTCTGGCTATGGCTACACCTTC. Its translation: CASSLYQGASGYGYTF.

The chain has TRBV11-2 and TRBJ2-7; a possible D gene is TRBD1 (5 bases). The CDR3 contains 15 residues. CDR1 and CDR2 from the germline V gene are SGHAT and FQNNGV. V was clipped by 0 bases and J by 12 bases, with 21 bases between them. The CDR3 protein is CASSLDRRRQGGMYF. The CDR3 DNA reads TGTGCCAGCAGCTTAGATCGAAGGCGGCAGGGTGGTATGTACTTC.

This chain uses TRBV2 with TRBJ2-1; 8 bases are shared with TRBD1. CDR1 SNHLY and CDR2 FYNNEI come from the germline V gene. This CDR3 is 15 amino acids long. Losses at the gene ends were 9 bases for V and 1 base for J; bases not matched to a gene: 8. The DNA for the CDR3 is TGTGCCAGTAAAACAGGGGGGTCTTCCTACAATGAGCAGTTCTTC. Its protein is CASKTGGSSYNEQFF.

For the CDR3, the DNA is TGTGCCAGCAGCTATTGGGGCCGGGGGGAGCAAGAGACCCAGTACTTC. This codes for CASSYWGRGEQETQYF. V and J are TRBV7-2 and TRBJ2-5; 7 nucleotides line up with TRBD2. CDR1 and CDR2 from the germline V gene are SGHTA and FQGNSA. J was trimmed by 2 bases and V by 4 bases; bases with no gene match: 10. CDR3 size: 16 residues.

The chain joins TRBV5-1 to TRBJ1-2, with 10 positions matching TRBD1. V was clipped by 2 bases and J by 10 bases; unmatched bases: 8. This CDR3 comprises 14 residues. CDR1 and CDR2 (germline): SGHRS, YFSETQ. This CDR3 reads CASSFTGQGDTYTF. CDR3 bases: TGCGCCAGCAGCTTCACCGGACAGGGGGATACCTACACCTTC.

V is TRBV9 and J is TRBJ2-7; D is perhaps TRBD2 (5 bases). The CDR3 runs to 13 residues. Trimming cost V 0 bases and J 6 bases, with 10 bases left between them. CDR1 SGDLS and CDR2 YYNGEE come from the germline V gene. CDR3 protein: CASSVAAGGEQYF. CDR3 nucleotide sequence: TGTGCCAGCAGCGTAGCTGCGGGCGGCGAGCAGTACTTC.

V and J are TRBV29-1 and TRBJ1-1, with D possibly matching TRBD1 (6 bases). Trimming took 7 bases from V and 7 from J, leaving 13 bases between them. CDR1 and CDR2 from the germline V gene are SQVTM and ANQGSEA. This CDR3 has 11 residues. CDR3 sequence reads: CSAWSGDEAFF. The CDR3 region has the DNA TGCAGCGCATGGTCAGGGGATGAAGCTTTCTTT.

This chain uses TRBV29-1 with TRBJ1-1; no definite D call. CDR3 length: 14 residues. V lost 6 bases and J lost 0, with 14 bases in between. Germline-derived CDR1 and CDR2 are SQVTM and ANQGSEA. The DNA for the CDR3 is TGCAGCGTCGAGCCCCGACATATGAACACTGAAGCTTTCTTT. This encodes CSVEPRHMNTEAFF.

The chain links TRBV9 to TRBJ2-1, with D possibly matching TRBD1 (6 bases). V was trimmed by 0 bases and J by 2 bases, leaving 12 bases between them. CDR3 size: 16 residues. Germline V gene data show CDR1 as SGDLS and CDR2 as YYNGEE. The CDR3 bases are TGTGCCAGCAGCGTAGGGGACAATTGGGCCTACAATGAGCAGTTCTTC. Its translation is CASSVGDNWAYNEQFF.

This rearrangement joins TRBV18 to TRBJ2-1; 9 bases match TRBD2. V trimming: 3 bases; J trimming: 8 bases; junction bases outside the gene matches: 11. CDR1 is KGHSH, CDR2 LQKENI, per germline. The CDR3 spans 16 residues. The CDR3 loop is CASSPPGTSTNDEQFF. The CDR3 nucleotides are TGTGCCAGCTCACCCCCTGGGACTAGCACCAATGATGAGCAGTTCTTC.

This clone has only one observation. The V call is TRBV5-1, the J call TRBJ2-6; TRBD2 matches 7 bases. The V gene's germline CDR1 is SGHRS and CDR2 YFSETQ. The junction had 11 bases not matched to a gene; V was cut back by 5 bases and J by 0 bases. The CDR3 length is 18 residues. Here the CDR3 reads CASRLRGGALSGANVLTF. The CDR3 DNA sequence: TGCGCCAGCAGGCTCCGGGGAGGGGCCCTCTCTGGGGCCAACGTCCTGACTTTC.

V and J are TRBV18 and TRBJ2-2; perhaps TRBD2 as D (6 bases). The CDR3 is made up of 19 amino acids. Per germline, CDR1 KGHSH and CDR2 LQKENI. V was trimmed by 1 base and J by 2 bases, leaving 20 bases between them. The CDR3 spells CASSPLAIGSRLNTGELFF. The CDR3 bases are TGTGCCAGCTCACCACTCGCGATCGGGAGTCGTCTCAACACCGGGGAGCTGTTTTTT.

This chain joins TRBV2 and TRBJ2-5; D is unresolved. V was cut by 6 bases and J by 6 bases, with 11 bases left in between. The CDR3 has 12 amino acids. The V gene's germline CDR1 is SNHLY and CDR2 FYNNEI. The CDR3, as DNA: TGTGCCAGCAGCGGATCAGCGCAGACCCAGTACTTC. This translates into CASSGSAQTQYF.

This clone was counted between two and nine times. The CDR3 is CASSLLRGNTEAFF. The CDR3 DNA reads TGTGCCAGCAGCTTACTTCGGGGGAACACTGAAGCTTTCTTT. The chain combines TRBV7-6 with TRBJ1-1; no clear D gene. Trimming removed 2 bases at V and 1 base at J, with 8 bases between. Germline values: CDR1 SGHVS, CDR2 FNYEAQ. This CDR3 spans 14 amino acids.

The chain is built from TRBV7-2 and TRBJ2-1; D is ambiguous. The CDR3 is 15 residues long. Between the trimmed V and J ends, which lost 5 bases and 6 bases, there was a span of 17 bases. Per germline, CDR1 SGHTA and CDR2 FQGNSA. In nucleotides, the CDR3 is TGTGCCAGCAGCCTACCGACAAGTTTTAGCAATGAGCAGTTCTTC. It encodes CASSLPTSFSNEQFF.

The chain joins TRBV28 to TRBJ2-7, with 7 bases lining up with TRBD1. After removal of 7 bases from V and 1 base from J, the junction contained 7 bases not matched to a gene. From germline, CDR1 is MDHEN and CDR2 SYDVKM. The CDR3 has 14 amino acids. CDR3 coding DNA: TGTGCCAGCACCCTGGGGACAGTTTCCTACGAGCAGTACTTC. Translated: CASTLGTVSYEQYF.

The chain couples TRBV5-1 to TRBJ2-7; 9 bases are shared with TRBD1. The CDR3 runs 14 residues. Germline CDR1 SGHRS, CDR2 YFSETQ. The V gene end was trimmed by 4 bases and the J gene end by 4 bases; junction bases not matched to a gene: 6. CDR3 loop: CASSPTGGQYEQYF. Here the CDR3 DNA reads TGCGCCAGCAGCCCGACAGGGGGGCAGTACGAGCAGTACTTC.

This clone was detected once. The chain carries TRBV30 and TRBJ2-1, with a tentative D call TRBD2 (5 bases). Germline V gene sequence: CDR1 GTSNPN, CDR2 SVGIG (reference sequence). Trimming cost V 4 bases and J 6 bases, with 16 bases left between them. The CDR3 extends over 14 amino acids. CDR3 bases: TGTGCCTGGACCCGTGTTCGGGGTGGCAATGAGCAGTTCTTC. Translated: CAWTRVRGGNEQFF.